The following is a TCR beta chain sequence with its context. The sample belongs to a study of blood T cell repertoires in COVID-19. In the study overall: Acute-phase and convalescent COVID-19 samples originated in the United States, Italy and Spain. PBMCs, B-cell-depleted T cells, or T cells were the source of the cDNA or gDNA that made up the material.

Per the original data handling: Researchers report that nucleated cell counts were estimated from reference gene primer amplification. Sequencing was performed with immunoSEQ multiplex PCR; in TCRdb, only in-frame clones are kept and a portion is missing. V and J calls and clone size follow that table, whereas D and trimming were derived from the DNA. The table records 200,000 to 250,000 clones, roughly 86% of them present only once. V was cut by 0 bases and J by 4 bases, with 7 bases left in between. This CDR3 comprises 14 residues. Per germline, CDR1 LGHNA and CDR2 YSLEER. The sequenced sample consisted of peripheral blood. The clonotype was recovered from a woman in her sixties or seventies with active or convalescent COVID-19. The chain is built from TRBV4-3 and TRBJ1-5; weak D call: TRBD1 (5 bases). The CDR3 region is CASSQEKGNQPQHF. The CDR3 DNA is TGCGCCAGCAGCCAAGAAAAGGGGAATCAGCCCCAGCATTTT.